This is a list of T cell receptor beta chains from one sample in a study of response to subunit inactivated influenza vaccine. TCRdb redid the calling of the RT-PCR reads with MiXCR, one entry per CDR3 protein. The table includes around 790,000 distinct CDR3 sequences, about 20% detected once. Sequenced here: PBMCs from blood, sampled roughly 5 days after vaccination. The origin of the receptors is a man aged 50 to 60 who received an inactivated influenza vaccine. CDR3s include the opening cysteine and the closing phenylalanine or tryptophan. D genes are given only for firm matches. Clone size is shown for a subset of rows, as once, few, many or a class of expanded clone.

len: 14
j_gene: TRBJ2-4
abundance: -
v_gene: TRBV7-2
d_gene: -
CDR3nt: TGTGCCAGCAGCTTAGCTGGGGGCGGGAACATTCAGTACTTC
CDR3aa: CASSLAGGGNIQYF

len: 12
j_gene: TRBJ1-6
abundance: few
v_gene: TRBV12-3/TRBV12-4
d_gene: -
CDR3nt: TGTGCCAGCAGTTTTGCTCATTCACCCCTCCACTTT
CDR3aa: CASSFAHSPLHF

len: 15
j_gene: TRBJ2-7
abundance: -
v_gene: TRBV21-1
d_gene: -
CDR3nt: TGTGCCAGCAGCAAGGGAGACAGGATTATCTACGAGCAGTACTTC
CDR3aa: CASSKGDRIIYEQYF

len: 13
j_gene: TRBJ2-7
abundance: once
v_gene: TRBV15
d_gene: -
CDR3nt: TGTGCCACCAGCAGAGATACAGAAGGCGAGCAGTACTTC
CDR3aa: CATSRDTEGEQYF

len: 19
j_gene: TRBJ2-1
abundance: few
v_gene: TRBV5-1
d_gene: TRBD2
CDR3nt: TGCGCCAGCAGCTTTGGGACGGCTAGCGGGAAACGGAGGTGGAATGAGCAGTTCTTC
CDR3aa: CASSFGTASGKRRWNEQFF

len: 15
j_gene: TRBJ2-7
abundance: many
v_gene: TRBV7-2
d_gene: TRBD1
CDR3nt: TGTGCCAGCAGCTCCGCCGGGACAGGGACCTACGAGCAGTACTTC
CDR3aa: CASSSAGTGTYEQYF

len: 15
j_gene: TRBJ2-5
abundance: -
v_gene: TRBV5-5
d_gene: TRBD2
CDR3nt: TGTGCCAGCAGCTGGGGACTAGCGGGAGCGGAGACCCAGTACTTC
CDR3aa: CASSWGLAGAETQYF

len: 14
j_gene: TRBJ2-7
abundance: -
v_gene: TRBV7-8
d_gene: -
CDR3nt: TGTGCCAGCAGCTTAGGTGTCATATCCTACGAGCAGTACTTC
CDR3aa: CASSLGVISYEQYF

len: 16
j_gene: TRBJ2-3
abundance: few
v_gene: TRBV5-5
d_gene: TRBD2
CDR3nt: TGTGCCAGCAGCTTGGCCGTAGCGGGGTTGACAGATACGCAGTATTTT
CDR3aa: CASSLAVAGLTDTQYF

len: 15
j_gene: TRBJ2-1
abundance: few
v_gene: TRBV10-3
d_gene: TRBD2
CDR3nt: TGTGCCATCAGTGAGTCGGGACTAGTAAGAAATGAGCAGTTCTTC
CDR3aa: CAISESGLVRNEQFF

len: 19
j_gene: TRBJ2-2
abundance: few
v_gene: TRBV4-3
d_gene: TRBD2
CDR3nt: TGCGCCAGCAGCCAAGAACCGGCTAGCGGGAGATACTTCCCCGGGGAGCTGTTTTTT
CDR3aa: CASSQEPASGRYFPGELFF

len: 13
j_gene: TRBJ2-5
abundance: -
v_gene: TRBV25-1
d_gene: -
CDR3nt: TGTGCCAGCAGTGAATGGGCGGGGGAGACCCAGTACTTC
CDR3aa: CASSEWAGETQYF

len: 15
j_gene: TRBJ1-6
abundance: few
v_gene: TRBV6-5
d_gene: TRBD1
CDR3nt: TGTGCCAGCAGTTACTCGGGACAGGGAGATTCACCCCTCCACTTT
CDR3aa: CASSYSGQGDSPLHF

len: 15
j_gene: TRBJ1-6
abundance: -
v_gene: TRBV4-3
d_gene: -
CDR3nt: TGCGCCAGCAGCCAAGATGTTCAGGGTGGATCACCCCTCCACTTT
CDR3aa: CASSQDVQGGSPLHF

len: 14
j_gene: TRBJ2-3
abundance: many
v_gene: TRBV5-5
d_gene: TRBD2
CDR3nt: TGTGCCAGCAGCTTTGCGGGAGCTACAGATACGCAGTATTTT
CDR3aa: CASSFAGATDTQYF

len: 17
j_gene: TRBJ2-1
abundance: -
v_gene: TRBV4-2
d_gene: TRBD2
CDR3nt: TGTGCCAGCAGCCAAGCTCTTGGCGGGAGGGCCCGGGATGAGCAGTTCTTC
CDR3aa: CASSQALGGRARDEQFF

len: 12
j_gene: TRBJ2-3
abundance: few
v_gene: TRBV10-3
d_gene: -
CDR3nt: TGTGCCTCCCATGGCGGGGAGGATACGCAGTATTTT
CDR3aa: CASHGGEDTQYF

len: 15
j_gene: TRBJ1-1
abundance: few
v_gene: TRBV20-1
d_gene: -
CDR3nt: TGCAGTGCTACCCCACTGGACAGCGTTTGGAATGAAGCTTTCTTT
CDR3aa: CSATPLDSVWNEAFF

len: 14
j_gene: TRBJ1-4
abundance: -
v_gene: TRBV5-1
d_gene: -
CDR3nt: TGCGCCAGCAGGGACAGTGCAACTAATGAAAAACTGTTTTTT
CDR3aa: CASRDSATNEKLFF

len: 13
j_gene: TRBJ2-7
abundance: -
v_gene: TRBV5-1
d_gene: -
CDR3nt: TGCGCCAGCAGCTTGGATAGCGAGTACGAGCAGTACTTC
CDR3aa: CASSLDSEYEQYF

len: 13
j_gene: TRBJ2-7
abundance: few
v_gene: TRBV12-3/TRBV12-4
d_gene: -
CDR3nt: TGTGCCAGCAGTTTAGACAGGATGAGGGAGCAGTACTTC
CDR3aa: CASSLDRMREQYF

len: 14
j_gene: TRBJ2-5
abundance: few
v_gene: TRBV9
d_gene: TRBD1
CDR3nt: TGTGCCAGCAGCGACCGGGACAGCCAAGAGACCCAGTACTTC
CDR3aa: CASSDRDSQETQYF

len: 16
j_gene: TRBJ2-3
abundance: -
v_gene: TRBV7-3
d_gene: TRBD1
CDR3nt: TGTGCCAGCAGCAAGACAGGGGGGACCATCACAGATACGCAGTATTTT
CDR3aa: CASSKTGGTITDTQYF

len: 15
j_gene: TRBJ2-3
abundance: few
v_gene: TRBV20-1
d_gene: TRBD2
CDR3nt: TGCAGTGCTAGCACCCCAGCGGGAGGGACAGATACGCAGTATTTT
CDR3aa: CSASTPAGGTDTQYF

len: 15
j_gene: TRBJ2-2
abundance: -
v_gene: TRBV15
d_gene: -
CDR3nt: TGTGCCACCAGCGGGGGGACAGCTTACACCGGGGAGCTGTTTTTT
CDR3aa: CATSGGTAYTGELFF

len: 16
j_gene: TRBJ2-1
abundance: few
v_gene: TRBV6-5
d_gene: -
CDR3nt: TGTGCCAGCAGTTACAGGGCCGGGGCGGCCGCCAATGAGCAGTTCTTC
CDR3aa: CASSYRAGAAANEQFF